This TCR beta chain was observed in a study of CD8 T cells in Susac syndrome. The V gene's germline CDR1 is DFQATT and CDR2 SNEGSKA (reference sequence). V lost 3 bases to trimming and J lost 7 bases, with 12 bases between them. The CDR3 runs to 12 residues. Random-hexamer reverse transcription was applied to about 0.45 to 1 ug RNA. With immunoSEQ multiplex PCR, TCR beta CDR3 was amplified across 54 Vbeta and 13 Jbeta. TCRdb reprocessed the immunoSEQ multiplex PCR reads with MiXCR, giving one entry per CDR3 protein. The table lists roughly 200,000 distinct CDR3 sequences, 75% to 95% of them singletons, with around 0.1% in the top ten.

V is TRBV20-1 and J is TRBJ2-5; D is possibly TRBD1 (5 bases). The TCR was taken from a human donor with Susac syndrome. The sample was CD4+ T cells from PBMCs. CDR3 in amino acids: CSASGVQGTQYF. Written as DNA, the CDR3 is TGCAGTGCTAGTGGCGTCCAGGGGACCCAGTACTTC.